This T cell receptor beta chain was identified during a study of cytomegalovirus exposure and HLA in healthy donors. Overall study context: Of several hundred genotyped donors, more than 75% grouped in the Caucasian-associated ancestry cluster.

As regards this clone: Its antigen is unknown.

PCR used 60 Vbeta primers and 13 Jbeta primers. Clones were read by immunoSEQ multiplex PCR, and TCRdb kept only the in-frame ones, dropping some. The sample data list 200,000 or so clones. The CDR3 has 14 residues. Germline loops: CDR1 SGHDT, CDR2 YYEEEE. V lost 4 bases and J lost 7; bases outside the gene matches: 8. The study, taken as a whole, reports: A later analysis linked a missense variant in DCLRE1C to the trimming of TCR beta V and J genes.

This sequence originates from a boy aged 5-17 years in good health and CMV-seronegative. Sequencing used PBMCs. The chain couples TRBV5-6 to TRBJ2-3; 8 bases are a match to TRBD2. CDR3 protein: CASSPGGGENTQYF. The CDR3 nucleotides read TGTGCCAGCAGCCCGGGAGGGGGTGAGAATACGCAGTATTTT.